The table lists the clone carrying this T cell receptor beta chain with a few counts. Its target is unknown. The sample is drawn from a study of response to subunit inactivated influenza vaccine. Study findings and constraints: The authors offered the suggestion that each seasonal influenza vaccination recruits few new T cells.

TCRdb recomputed calls from the RT-PCR reads with MiXCR, one row per CDR3 protein. The table shows about 500,000 distinct CDR3 sequences, with roughly 13% occurring only once. Germline values: CDR1 DFQATT, CDR2 SNEGSKA (reference sequence). The CDR3 sequence is 13 residues long. Trimming left V 1 base short and J 2 bases short, with 9 bases between. The origin of this receptor is a man aged 45 to 65 who received an inactivated influenza vaccine. The rearrangement joins TRBV20-1 to TRBJ2-7, with D uncertain. The specimen was PBMCs from blood, collected about 40 days after vaccination. CDR3 in amino acids: CSARGRSAYEQYF. The CDR3 coding sequence is TGCAGTGCTAGAGGCAGGAGCGCCTACGAGCAGTACTTC.